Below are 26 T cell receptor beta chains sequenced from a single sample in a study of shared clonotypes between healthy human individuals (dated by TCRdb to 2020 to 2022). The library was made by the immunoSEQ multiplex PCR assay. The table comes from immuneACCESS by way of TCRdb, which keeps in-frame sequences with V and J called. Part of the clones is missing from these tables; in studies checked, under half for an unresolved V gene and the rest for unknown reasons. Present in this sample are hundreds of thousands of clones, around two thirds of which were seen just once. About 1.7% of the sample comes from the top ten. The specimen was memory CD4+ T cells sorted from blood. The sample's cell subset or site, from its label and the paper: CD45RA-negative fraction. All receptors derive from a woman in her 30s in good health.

CDR3 sequence (DNA): TGTGCCAGCAGTGCTCAGGGGCTAAGGCAGCCCCAGCATTTT. It is translated as CASSAQGLRQPQHF. The genes are TRBV2 and TRBJ1-5, with D tentatively TRBD1 (6 bases). The CDR3 extends over 14 amino acids. V lost 4 bases, J lost 7 bases, and 14 bases lay in between. CDR1 and CDR2 from the germline V gene are SNHLY and FYNNEI.

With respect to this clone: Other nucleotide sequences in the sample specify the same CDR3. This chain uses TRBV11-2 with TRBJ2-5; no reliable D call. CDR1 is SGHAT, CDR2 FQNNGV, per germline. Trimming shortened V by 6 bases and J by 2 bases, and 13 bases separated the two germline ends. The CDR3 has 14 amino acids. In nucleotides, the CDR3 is TGTGCCAGCAGTAGAGGCCGATTACAAGAGACCCAGTACTTC. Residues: CASSRGRLQETQYF. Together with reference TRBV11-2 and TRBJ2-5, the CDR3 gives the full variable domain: EAGVAQSPRYKIIEKRQSVAFWCNPISGHATLYWYQQILGQGPKLLIQFQNNGVVDDSQLPKDRFSAERLKGVDSTLKIQPAKLEDSAVYLCASSRGRLQETQYFGPGTRLLVL.

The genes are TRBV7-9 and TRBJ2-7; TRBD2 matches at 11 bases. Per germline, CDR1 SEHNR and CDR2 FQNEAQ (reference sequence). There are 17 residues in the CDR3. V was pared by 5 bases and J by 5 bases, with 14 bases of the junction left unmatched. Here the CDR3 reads CASSDLTSGSDYHEQYF. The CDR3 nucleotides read TGTGCCAGCAGCGACCTTACTAGCGGGAGTGATTACCACGAGCAGTACTTC.

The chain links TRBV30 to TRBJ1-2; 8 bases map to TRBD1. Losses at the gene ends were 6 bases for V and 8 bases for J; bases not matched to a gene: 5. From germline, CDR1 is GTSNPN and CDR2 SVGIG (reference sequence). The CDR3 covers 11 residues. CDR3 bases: TGTGCCTGTCCGACAGGGGTGGGCTACACCTTC. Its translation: CACPTGVGYTF.

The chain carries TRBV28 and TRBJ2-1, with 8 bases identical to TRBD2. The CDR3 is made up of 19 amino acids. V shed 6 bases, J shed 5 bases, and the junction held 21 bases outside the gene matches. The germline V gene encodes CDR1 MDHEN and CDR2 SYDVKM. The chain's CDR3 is CASRGRIWVRAGVDNEQFF. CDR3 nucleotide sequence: TGTGCCAGCAGGGGCCGGATCTGGGTGAGAGCGGGAGTGGACAATGAGCAGTTCTTC.

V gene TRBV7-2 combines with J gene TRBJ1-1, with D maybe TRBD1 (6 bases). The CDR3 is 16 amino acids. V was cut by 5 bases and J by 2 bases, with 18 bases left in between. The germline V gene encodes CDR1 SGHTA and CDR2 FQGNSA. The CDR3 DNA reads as TGTGCCAGCAGCCTGAGGATGGGACAAGTCAACACTGAAGCTTTCTTT. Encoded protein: CASSLRMGQVNTEAFF.

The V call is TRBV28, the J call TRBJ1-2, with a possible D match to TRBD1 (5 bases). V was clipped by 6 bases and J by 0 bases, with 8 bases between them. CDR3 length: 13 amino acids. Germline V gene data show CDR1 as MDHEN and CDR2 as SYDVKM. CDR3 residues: CASSVRANYGYTF. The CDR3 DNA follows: TGTGCCAGCAGCGTCAGGGCTAACTATGGCTACACCTTC.

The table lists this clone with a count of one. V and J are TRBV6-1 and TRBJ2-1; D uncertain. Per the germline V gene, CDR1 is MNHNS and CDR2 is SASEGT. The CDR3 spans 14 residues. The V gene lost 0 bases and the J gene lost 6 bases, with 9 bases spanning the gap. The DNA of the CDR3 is TGTGCCAGCAGTGAAGCATCTTGGACCAATGAGCAGTTCTTC. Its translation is CASSEASWTNEQFF.

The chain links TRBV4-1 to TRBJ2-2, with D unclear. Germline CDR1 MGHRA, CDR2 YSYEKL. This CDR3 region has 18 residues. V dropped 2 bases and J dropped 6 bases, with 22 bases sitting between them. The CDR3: CASSQYRTDLEKAGELFF. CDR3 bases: TGCGCCAGCAGCCAATATAGGACGGACCTGGAAAAAGCCGGGGAGCTGTTTTTT.

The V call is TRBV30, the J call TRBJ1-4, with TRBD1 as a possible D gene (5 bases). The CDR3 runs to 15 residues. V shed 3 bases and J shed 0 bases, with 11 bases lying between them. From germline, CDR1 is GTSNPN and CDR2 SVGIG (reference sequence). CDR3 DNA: TGTGCCTGGAGGGCCGCAGGGACAACTAATGAAAAACTGTTTTTT. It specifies CAWRAAGTTNEKLFF.

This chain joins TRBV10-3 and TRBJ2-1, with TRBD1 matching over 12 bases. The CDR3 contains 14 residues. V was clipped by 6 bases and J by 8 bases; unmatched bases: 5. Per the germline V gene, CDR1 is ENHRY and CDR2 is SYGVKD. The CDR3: CAIRPGQGAYEQFF. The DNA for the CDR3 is TGTGCCATCAGGCCGGGACAGGGGGCTTATGAGCAGTTCTTC.

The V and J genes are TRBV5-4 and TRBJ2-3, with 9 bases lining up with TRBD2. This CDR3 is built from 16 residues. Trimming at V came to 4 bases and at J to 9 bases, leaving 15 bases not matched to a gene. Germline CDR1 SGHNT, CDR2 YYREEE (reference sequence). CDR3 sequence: CASSPTKAGGLLTQYF. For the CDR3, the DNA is TGTGCCAGCAGCCCAACTAAAGCGGGAGGCCTCCTAACGCAGTATTTT.

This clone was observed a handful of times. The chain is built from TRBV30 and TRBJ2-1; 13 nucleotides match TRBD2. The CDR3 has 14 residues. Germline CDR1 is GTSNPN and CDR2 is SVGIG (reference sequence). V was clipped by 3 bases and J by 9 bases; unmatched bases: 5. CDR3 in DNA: TGTGCCTGGAGACTAGCGGGAGGGCCAGGTGAGCAGTTCTTC. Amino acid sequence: CAWRLAGGPGEQFF. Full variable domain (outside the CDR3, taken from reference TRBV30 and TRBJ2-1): SQTIHQWPATLVQPVGSPLSLECTVEGTSNPNLYWYRQAAGRGLQLLFYSVGIGQISSEVPQNLSASRPQDRQFILSSKKLLLSDSGFYLCAWRLAGGPGEQFFGPGTRLTVL.

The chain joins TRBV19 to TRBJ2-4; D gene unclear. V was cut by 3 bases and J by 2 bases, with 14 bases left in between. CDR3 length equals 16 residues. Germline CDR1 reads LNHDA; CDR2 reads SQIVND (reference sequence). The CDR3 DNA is TGTGCCAGTAGTATGGGCCTCGGGTTAACCAAAAACATTCAGTACTTC. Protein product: CASSMGLGLTKNIQYF.

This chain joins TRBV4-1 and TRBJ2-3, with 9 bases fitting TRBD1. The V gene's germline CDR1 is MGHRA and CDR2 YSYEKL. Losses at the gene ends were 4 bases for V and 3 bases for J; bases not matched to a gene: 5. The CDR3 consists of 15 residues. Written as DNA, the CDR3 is TGCGCCAGCAGCCCACCTGGGACAGGGACAGATACGCAGTATTTT. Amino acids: CASSPPGTGTDTQYF.

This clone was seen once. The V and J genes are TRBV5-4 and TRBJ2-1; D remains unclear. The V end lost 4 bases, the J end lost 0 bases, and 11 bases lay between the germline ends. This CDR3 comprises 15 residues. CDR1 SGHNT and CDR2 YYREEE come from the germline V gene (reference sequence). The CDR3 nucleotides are TGTGCCAGCAGCAAAGACCAGGACTCCTACAATGAGCAGTTCTTC. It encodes CASSKDQDSYNEQFF. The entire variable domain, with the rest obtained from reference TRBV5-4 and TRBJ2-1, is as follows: ETGVTQSPTHLIKTRGQQVTLRCSSQSGHNTVSWYQQALGQGPQFIFQYYREEENGRGNFPPRFSGLQFPNYSSELNVNALELDDSALYLCASSKDQDSYNEQFFGPGTRLTVL.

The CDR3 coding sequence is TGTGCCAGCAAGGACAGGGCTAATGAAAAACTGTTTTTT. Protein: CASKDRANEKLFF. The V gene is TRBV2, the J gene TRBJ1-4; TRBD1 matches 8 bases. The CDR3 is made up of 13 amino acids. The germline V gene encodes CDR1 SNHLY and CDR2 FYNNEI. J was trimmed by 3 bases and V by 7 bases; bases with no gene match: 1.

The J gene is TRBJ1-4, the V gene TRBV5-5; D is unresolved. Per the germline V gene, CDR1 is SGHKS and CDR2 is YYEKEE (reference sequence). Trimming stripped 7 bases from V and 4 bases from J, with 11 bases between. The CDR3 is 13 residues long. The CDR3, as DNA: TGTGCCAGCGTGGAGACCTATAATGAAAAACTGTTTTTT. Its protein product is CASVETYNEKLFF.

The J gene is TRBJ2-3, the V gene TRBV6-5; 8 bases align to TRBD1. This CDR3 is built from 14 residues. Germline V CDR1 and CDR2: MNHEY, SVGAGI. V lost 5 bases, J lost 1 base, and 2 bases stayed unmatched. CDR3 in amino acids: CASSKGQGTDTQYF. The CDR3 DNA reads TGTGCCAGCAGTAAGGGACAGGGCACAGATACGCAGTATTTT.

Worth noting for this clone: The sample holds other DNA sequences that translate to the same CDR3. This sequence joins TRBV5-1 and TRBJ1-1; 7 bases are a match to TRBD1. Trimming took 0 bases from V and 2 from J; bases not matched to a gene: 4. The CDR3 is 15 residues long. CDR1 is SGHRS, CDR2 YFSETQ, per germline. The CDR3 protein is CASSLGDRDNTEAFF. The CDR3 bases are TGCGCCAGCAGCTTGGGAGACAGGGACAACACTGAAGCTTTCTTT.

The CDR3 here is CASRGGQSSNQPQHF. The CDR3 nucleotides are TGTGCCAGCAGAGGGGGACAGTCGAGCAATCAGCCCCAGCATTTT. The chain is built from TRBV6-5 and TRBJ1-5, with TRBD1 identical over 7 bases. This CDR3 region has 15 residues. Losses at the gene ends were 6 bases for V and 1 base for J; bases not matched to a gene: 6. Per the germline V gene, CDR1 is MNHEY and CDR2 is SVGAGI.

CDR3 loop: CATNLAGASGANVLTF. The DNA for the CDR3 is TGTGCCACTAACCTGGCGGGAGCGTCTGGGGCCAACGTCCTGACTTTC. The J gene is TRBJ2-6, the V gene TRBV28, with 7 bases matching TRBD2. The V segment lost 10 bases and the J segment 1 base; nucleotides outside the gene matches: 10. This CDR3 contains 16 residues. Germline values: CDR1 MDHEN, CDR2 SYDVKM.

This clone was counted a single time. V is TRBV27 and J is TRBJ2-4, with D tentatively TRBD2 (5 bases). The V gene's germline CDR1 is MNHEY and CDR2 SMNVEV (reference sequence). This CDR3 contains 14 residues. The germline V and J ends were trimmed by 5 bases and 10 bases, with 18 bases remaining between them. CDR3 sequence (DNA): TGTGCCAGCAGTCCGACCCTAGCCCCCCTTATTCAGTACTTC. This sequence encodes CASSPTLAPLIQYF.

The CDR3 sequence: CASSGGGSYEQYF. The CDR3 DNA sequence: TGTGCCAGCAGTGGTGGCGGTTCCTACGAGCAGTACTTC. The V call is TRBV28, the J call TRBJ2-7; no firm D call. Germline assignment: CDR1 MDHEN and CDR2 SYDVKM. The CDR3 has 13 residues. V gave up 5 bases and J gave up 1 base, with 9 bases separating them. Full variable domain (rest looked up from reference TRBV28 and TRBJ2-7): DVKVTQSSRYLVKRTGEKVFLECVQDMDHENMFWYRQDPGLGLRLIYFSYDVKMKEKGDIPEGYSVSREKKERFSLILESASTNQTSMYLCASSGGGSYEQYFGPGTRLTVT.

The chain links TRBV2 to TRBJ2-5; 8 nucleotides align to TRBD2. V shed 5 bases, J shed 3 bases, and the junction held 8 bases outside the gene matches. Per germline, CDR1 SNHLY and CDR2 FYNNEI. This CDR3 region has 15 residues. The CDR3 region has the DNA TGTGCCAGCAGTTCGCTAGCGGGCGTCAAAGAGACCCAGTACTTC. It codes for CASSSLAGVKETQYF.

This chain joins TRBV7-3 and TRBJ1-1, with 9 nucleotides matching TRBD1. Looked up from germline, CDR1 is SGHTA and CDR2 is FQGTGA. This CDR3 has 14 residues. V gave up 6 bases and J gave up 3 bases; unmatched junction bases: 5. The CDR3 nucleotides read TGTGCCAGCAGTCGCGACAGGGGGGACACTGAAGCTTTCTTT. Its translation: CASSRDRGDTEAFF.